A single sample gave rise to the 13 T cell receptor beta chains below, sequenced in a study of vaccination effects on CD4 cells after COVID-19. Their antigens remain unidentified. Method: immunoSEQ multiplex PCR; TCRdb's copy keeps in-frame clones and lacks some. The profile shows nearly 45,000 clones, 65% to 80% of them singletons. Following 10 days of culture, CD4+ T cells were isolated. The cohort was immunized with two doses of either the BNT162b2 or mRNA-1273 vaccine. Source: CD4+ T cells from PBMCs cultured without peptide, taken after COVID-19 vaccination. The receptors here all came from a human donor who received a COVID-19 vaccine.

This clone was detected a few times. The rearrangement uses TRBV29-1 and TRBJ1-2; no firm D call. Trimming took off 4 bases at V and 0 bases at J, with 9 bases between the two ends. CDR1 and CDR2 from the germline V gene are SQVTM and ANQGSEA. This CDR3 has 13 residues. In nucleotides, the CDR3 is TGCAGCGTTGGCGAAGAAACTAACTATGGCTACACCTTC. Translated: CSVGEETNYGYTF.

This clone was seen only once. The chain has TRBV6-5 and TRBJ1-1, with 9 bases aligning to TRBD1. The V gene end was trimmed by 8 bases and the J gene end by 7 bases; junction bases not matched to a gene: 5. The CDR3 is made up of 12 amino acids. Germline-derived CDR1 and CDR2 are MNHEY and SVGAGI. DNA for the CDR3: TGTGCCAGCGGCGGGACAGGGCGTGAAGCTTTCTTT. This gives the protein CASGGTGREAFF.

The V and J genes are TRBV5-6 and TRBJ1-4, with D perhaps matching TRBD1 (5 bases). The CDR3 consists of 15 residues. Trimming shortened V by 3 bases and J by 5 bases, and 14 bases separated the two germline ends. Looked up from germline, CDR1 is SGHDT and CDR2 is YYEEEE. CDR3 sequence: CASSSSPGVNEKLFF. The CDR3 region has the DNA TGTGCCAGCAGCTCCTCTCCGGGGGTAAATGAAAAACTGTTTTTT. Filled out from reference TRBV5-6 and TRBJ1-4, the complete variable domain reads DAGVTQSPTHLIKTRGQQVTLRCSPKSGHDTVSWYQQALGQGPQFIFQYYEEEERQRGNFPDRFSGHQFPNYSSELNVNALLLGDSALYLCASSSSPGVNEKLFFGSGTQLSVL.

V is TRBV11-1 and J is TRBJ2-3, with D tentatively TRBD1 or TRBD2 (7 bases each). The CDR3 length is 16 residues. Germline CDR1 SGHAT, CDR2 FQDESV (reference sequence). V was cut by 5 bases and J by 3 bases, with 18 bases left in between. CDR3 region: CASSVHRGGRTDTQYF. Here the CDR3 DNA reads TGTGCCAGCAGCGTCCACAGGGGAGGGAGAACAGATACGCAGTATTTT.

The chain joins TRBV5-1 to TRBJ1-2, with 10 bases identical to TRBD1. This CDR3 has 13 residues. The ends lost 5 bases at V and 8 bases at J; junction bases unmatched: 6. Per germline, CDR1 SGHRS and CDR2 YFSETQ. The CDR3 is CASRTGQGNGYTF. DNA for the CDR3: TGCGCCAGCAGAACGGGACAGGGGAACGGCTACACCTTC.

J is TRBJ1-1 and V is TRBV3-1 (or the pseudogene TRBV3-2), with D unclear. This CDR3 is 15 amino acids long. Trimming stripped 0 bases from V and 2 bases from J, with 10 bases between. CDR1 is LGHDT, CDR2 YNNKEL, per germline (reference sequence). The CDR3 loop reads CASSQDLVVNTEAFF. The CDR3, as DNA: TGTGCCAGCAGCCAAGATTTGGTTGTTAACACTGAAGCTTTCTTT.

CDR3 loop: CASSQELTRGNTEAFF. CDR3 nucleotide sequence: TGTGCCAGCAGCCAAGAACTAACGAGGGGGAACACTGAAGCTTTCTTT. This chain uses TRBV4-2 with TRBJ1-1; possibly TRBD1 for D (5 bases). The CDR3 consists of 16 residues. The germline gives CDR1 LGHNA, CDR2 YNFKEQ. Trimming removed 0 bases from V and 1 base from J, with 12 bases in between.

J is TRBJ1-4 and V is TRBV18, with TRBD1 matching over 7 bases. This CDR3 is built from 13 residues. The germline V gene has CDR1 KGHSH and CDR2 LQKENI. Trimming at V came to 3 bases and at J to 8 bases, leaving 3 bases not matched to a gene. Here the CDR3 reads CASSPDREEKLFF. The CDR3 DNA sequence: TGTGCCAGCTCACCTGACAGGGAGGAAAAACTGTTTTTT.

This clone occurred a few times. CDR3 in amino acids: CASRRNLVTDTQYF. The CDR3 nucleotides are TGTGCCAGTCGGCGGAACCTTGTCACAGATACGCAGTATTTT. The J gene is TRBJ2-3, the V gene TRBV27, with D unclear. CDR3 length equals 14 residues. Germline CDR1 is MNHEY and CDR2 is SMNVEV (reference sequence). V was shortened by 9 bases and J by 2 bases, with 15 bases between the two germline ends.

The rearrangement joins TRBV10-3 to TRBJ2-7; D call uncertain. There are 11 residues in the CDR3. V gave up 3 bases and J gave up 5 bases, with 5 bases separating them. The germline CDR1 and CDR2 sequences are ENHRY and SYGVKD. The CDR3 region is CAISDLNEQYF. CDR3 in DNA: TGTGCCATCAGTGACCTGAACGAGCAGTACTTC.

The chain links TRBV10-3 to TRBJ1-1; D unclear. CDR3 size: 15 residues. Germline CDR1 ENHRY, CDR2 SYGVKD. V lost 1 base to trimming and J lost 1 base, with 10 bases between them. This chain's CDR3 is CAISEWERRNTEAFF. The CDR3 DNA reads as TGTGCCATCAGTGAGTGGGAAAGGAGGAACACTGAAGCTTTCTTT.

This clone is a singleton in its sample. The chain recombines TRBV7-9 with TRBJ2-1; D is possibly TRBD2 (6 bases). V lost 5 bases and J lost 7, with 18 bases in between. CDR3 length: 15 residues. In germline, CDR1 is SEHNR, CDR2 FQNEAQ (reference sequence). The CDR3 DNA reads as TGTGCCAGCAGCCCCCCAGGCGGGGTAGGAAATGAGCAGTTCTTC. This translates into CASSPPGGVGNEQFF. The variable domain in full, with the rest retrieved from reference TRBV7-9 and TRBJ2-1, is DTGVSQNPRHKITKRGQNVTFRCDPISEHNRLYWYRQTLGQGPEFLTYFQNEAQLEKSRLLSDRFSAERPKGSFSTLEIQRTEQGDSAMYLCASSPPGGVGNEQFFGPGTRLTVL.

The chain is built from TRBV6-5 and TRBJ1-5, with 11 bases lining up with TRBD1. Germline CDR1 and CDR2: MNHEY and SVGAGI. V dropped 6 bases and J dropped 7; count of bases not matched to a gene: 5. CDR3 size: 14 residues. CDR3 amino acids: CASRGQGGNQPQHF. The CDR3 DNA reads TGTGCCAGCAGGGGACAGGGGGGTAACCAGCCCCAGCATTTT.